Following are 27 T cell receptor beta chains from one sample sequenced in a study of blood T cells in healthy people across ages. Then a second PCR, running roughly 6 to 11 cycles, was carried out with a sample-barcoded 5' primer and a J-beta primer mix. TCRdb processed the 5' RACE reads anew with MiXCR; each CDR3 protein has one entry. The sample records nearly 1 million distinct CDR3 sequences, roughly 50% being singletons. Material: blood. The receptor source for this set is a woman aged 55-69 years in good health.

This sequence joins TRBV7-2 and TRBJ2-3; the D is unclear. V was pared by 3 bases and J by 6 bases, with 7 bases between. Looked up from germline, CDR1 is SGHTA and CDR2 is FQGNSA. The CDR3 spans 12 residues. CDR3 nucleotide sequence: TGTGCCAGCAGCTTCTTCGGGGATACGCAGTATTTT. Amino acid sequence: CASSFFGDTQYF. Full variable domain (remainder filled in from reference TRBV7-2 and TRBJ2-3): GAGVSQSPSNKVTEKGKDVELRCDPISGHTALYWYRQSLGQGLEFLIYFQGNSAPDKSGLPSDRFSAERTGGSVSTLTIQRTQQEDSAVYLCASSFFGDTQYFGPGTRLTVL.

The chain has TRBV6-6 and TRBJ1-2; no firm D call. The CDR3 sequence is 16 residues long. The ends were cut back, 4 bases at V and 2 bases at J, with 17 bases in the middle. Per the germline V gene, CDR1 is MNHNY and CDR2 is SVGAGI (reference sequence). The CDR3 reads CASSFDAGVTNYGYTF. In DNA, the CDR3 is TGTGCCAGCAGTTTCGACGCCGGGGTAACGAACTATGGCTACACCTTC.

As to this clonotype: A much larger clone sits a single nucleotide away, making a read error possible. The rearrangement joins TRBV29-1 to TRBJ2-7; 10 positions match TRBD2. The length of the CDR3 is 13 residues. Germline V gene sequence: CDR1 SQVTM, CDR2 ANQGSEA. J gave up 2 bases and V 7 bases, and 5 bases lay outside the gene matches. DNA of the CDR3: TGCAGCGCTGGAAGCGGGAGGGCCTACGAGCAGTACTTC. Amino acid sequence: CSAGSGRAYEQYF.

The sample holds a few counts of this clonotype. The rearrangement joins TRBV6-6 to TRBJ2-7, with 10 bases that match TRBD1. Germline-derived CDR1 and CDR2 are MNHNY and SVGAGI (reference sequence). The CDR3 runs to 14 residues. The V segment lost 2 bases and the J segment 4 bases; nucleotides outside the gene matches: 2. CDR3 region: CASSYGTGDYEQYF. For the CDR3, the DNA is TGTGCCAGCAGTTACGGGACAGGGGATTACGAGCAGTACTTC.

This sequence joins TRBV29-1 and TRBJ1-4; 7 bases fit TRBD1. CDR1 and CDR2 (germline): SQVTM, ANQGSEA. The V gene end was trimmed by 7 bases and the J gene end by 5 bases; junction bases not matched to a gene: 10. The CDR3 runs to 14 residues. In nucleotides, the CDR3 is TGCAGCGCCCGAATGGGGACAGCGAATGAAAAACTGTTTTTT. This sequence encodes CSARMGTANEKLFF.

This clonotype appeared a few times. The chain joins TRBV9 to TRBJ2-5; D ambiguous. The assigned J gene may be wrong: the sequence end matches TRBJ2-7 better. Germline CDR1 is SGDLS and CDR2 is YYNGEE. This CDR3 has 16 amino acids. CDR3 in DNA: TGTGCCAGCAGCGTAGCCGCTGGTTGGGGATCCTACGAGCAGTACTTC. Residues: CASSVAAGWGSYEQYF.

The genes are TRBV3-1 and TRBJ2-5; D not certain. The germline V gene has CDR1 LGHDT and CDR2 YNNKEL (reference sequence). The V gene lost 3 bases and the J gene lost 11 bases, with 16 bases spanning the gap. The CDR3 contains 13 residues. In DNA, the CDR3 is TGTGCCAGCAGCCACCCGGACGGCAATGAGCAGTACTTC. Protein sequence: CASSHPDGNEQYF.

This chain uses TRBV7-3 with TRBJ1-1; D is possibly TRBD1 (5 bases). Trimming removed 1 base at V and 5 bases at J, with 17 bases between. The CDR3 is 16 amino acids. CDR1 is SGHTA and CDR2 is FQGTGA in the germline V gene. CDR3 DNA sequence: TGTGCCAGCAGCTTAAAATTCGACGGGGGAACGACTGAAGCTTTCTTT. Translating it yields CASSLKFDGGTTEAFF. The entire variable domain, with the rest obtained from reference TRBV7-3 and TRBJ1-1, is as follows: GAGVSQTPSNKVTEKGKYVELRCDPISGHTALYWYRQSLGQGPEFLIYFQGTGAADDSGLPNDRFFAVRPEGSVSTLKIQRTERGDSAVYLCASSLKFDGGTTEAFFGQGTRLTVV.

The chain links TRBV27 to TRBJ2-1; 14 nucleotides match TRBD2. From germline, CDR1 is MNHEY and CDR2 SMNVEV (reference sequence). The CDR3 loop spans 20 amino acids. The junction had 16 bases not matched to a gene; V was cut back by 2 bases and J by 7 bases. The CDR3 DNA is TGTGCCAGCAGTTTAACCATCAACCCGGGACTAGCGGGAGTGAGGAATGAGCAGTTCTTC. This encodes CASSLTINPGLAGVRNEQFF.

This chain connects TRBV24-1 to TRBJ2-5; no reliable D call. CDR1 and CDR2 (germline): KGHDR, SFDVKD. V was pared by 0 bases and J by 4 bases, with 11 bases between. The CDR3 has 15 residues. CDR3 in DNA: TGTGCCACCAGTGATTTGAGCGAGTCGCGAGAGACCCAGTACTTC. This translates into CATSDLSESRETQYF.

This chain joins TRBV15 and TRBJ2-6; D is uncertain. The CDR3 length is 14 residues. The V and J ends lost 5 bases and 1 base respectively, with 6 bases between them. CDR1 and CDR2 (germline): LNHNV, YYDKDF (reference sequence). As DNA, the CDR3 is TGTGCCACCAGCGGGCAGTCTGGGGCCAACGTCCTGACTTTC. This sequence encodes CATSGQSGANVLTF. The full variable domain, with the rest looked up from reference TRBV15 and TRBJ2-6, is DAMVIQNPRYQVTQFGKPVTLSCSQTLNHNVMYWYQQKSSQAPKLLFHYYDKDFNNEADTPDNFQSRRPNTSFCFLDIRSPGLGDTAMYLCATSGQSGANVLTFGAGSRLTVL.

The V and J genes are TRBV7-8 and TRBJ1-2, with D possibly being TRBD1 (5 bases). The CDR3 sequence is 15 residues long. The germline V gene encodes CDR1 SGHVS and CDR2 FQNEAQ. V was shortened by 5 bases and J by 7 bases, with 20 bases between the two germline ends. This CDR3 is CASSKRDSPGFGYTF. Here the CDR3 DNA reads TGTGCCAGCAGCAAACGCGACTCCCCAGGGTTTGGCTACACCTTC. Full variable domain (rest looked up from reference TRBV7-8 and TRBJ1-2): GAGVSQSPRYKVAKRGQDVALRCDPISGHVSLFWYQQALGQGPEFLTYFQNEAQLDKSGLPSDRFFAERPEGSVSTLKIQRTQQEDSAVYLCASSKRDSPGFGYTFGSGTRLTVV.

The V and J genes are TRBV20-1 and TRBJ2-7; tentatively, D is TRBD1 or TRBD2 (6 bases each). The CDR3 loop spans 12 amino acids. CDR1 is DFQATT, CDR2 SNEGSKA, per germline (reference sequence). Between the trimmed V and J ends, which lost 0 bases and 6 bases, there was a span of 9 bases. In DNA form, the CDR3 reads TGCAGTGCTAGAGATCGGGGGCGCGAGCAGTACTTC. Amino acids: CSARDRGREQYF.

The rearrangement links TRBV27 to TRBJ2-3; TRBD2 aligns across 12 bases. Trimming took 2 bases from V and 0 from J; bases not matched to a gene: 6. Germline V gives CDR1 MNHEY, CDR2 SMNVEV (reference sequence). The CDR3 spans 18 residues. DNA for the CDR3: TGTGCCAGCAGTTTACGACTAGCGGGAGACTGGAGCACAGATACGCAGTATTTT. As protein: CASSLRLAGDWSTDTQYF.

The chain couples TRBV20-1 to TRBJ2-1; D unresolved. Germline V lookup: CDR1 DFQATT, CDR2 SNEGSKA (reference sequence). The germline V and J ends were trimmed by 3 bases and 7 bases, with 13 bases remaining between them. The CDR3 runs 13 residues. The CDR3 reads CSASQRRINEQFF. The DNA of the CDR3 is TGCAGTGCTAGTCAACGACGTATTAATGAGCAGTTCTTC.

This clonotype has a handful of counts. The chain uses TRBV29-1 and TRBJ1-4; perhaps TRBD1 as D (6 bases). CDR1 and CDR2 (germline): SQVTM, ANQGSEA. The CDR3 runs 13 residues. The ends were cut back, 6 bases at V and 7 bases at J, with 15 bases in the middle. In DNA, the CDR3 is TGCAGCGTCTGGCGGGGGCAGGGTGAAAAACTGTTTTTT. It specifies CSVWRGQGEKLFF.

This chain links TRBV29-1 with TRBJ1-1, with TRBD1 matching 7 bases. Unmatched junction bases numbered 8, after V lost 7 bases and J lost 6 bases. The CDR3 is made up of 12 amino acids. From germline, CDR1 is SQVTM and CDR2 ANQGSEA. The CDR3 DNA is TGCAGCGCCACGGGACAGTTCGCTGAAGCTTTCTTT. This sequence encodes CSATGQFAEAFF.

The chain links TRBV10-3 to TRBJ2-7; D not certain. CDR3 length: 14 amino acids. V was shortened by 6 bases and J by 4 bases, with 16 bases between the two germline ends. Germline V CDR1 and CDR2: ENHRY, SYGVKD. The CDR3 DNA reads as TGTGCCATCAGCGACCCCTGGGCGCCTTACGAGCAGTACTTC. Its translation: CAISDPWAPYEQYF.

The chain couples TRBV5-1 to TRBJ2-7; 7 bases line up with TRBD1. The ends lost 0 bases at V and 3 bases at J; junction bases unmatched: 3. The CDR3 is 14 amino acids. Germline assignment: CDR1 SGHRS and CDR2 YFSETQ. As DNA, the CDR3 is TGCGCCAGCAGCTTGGTAGGGACAGTCTACGAGCAGTACTTC. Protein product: CASSLVGTVYEQYF.

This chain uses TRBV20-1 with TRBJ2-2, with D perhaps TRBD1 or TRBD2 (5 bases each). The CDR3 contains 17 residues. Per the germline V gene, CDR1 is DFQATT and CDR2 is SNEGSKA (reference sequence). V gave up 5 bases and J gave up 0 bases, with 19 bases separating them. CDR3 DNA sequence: TGCAGTGCTGCTAATCTCCTATGGGGGACGAACACCGGGGAGCTGTTTTTT. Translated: CSAANLLWGTNTGELFF.

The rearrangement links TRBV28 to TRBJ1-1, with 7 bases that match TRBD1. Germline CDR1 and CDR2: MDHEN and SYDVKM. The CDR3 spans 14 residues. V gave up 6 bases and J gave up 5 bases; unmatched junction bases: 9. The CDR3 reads CASSSRQGGTEAFF. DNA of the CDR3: TGTGCCAGCAGCTCTAGACAGGGAGGGACTGAAGCTTTCTTT.

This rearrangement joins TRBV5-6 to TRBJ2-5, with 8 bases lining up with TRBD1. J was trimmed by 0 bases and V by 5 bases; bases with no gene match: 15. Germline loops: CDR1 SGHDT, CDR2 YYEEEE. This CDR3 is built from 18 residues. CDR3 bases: TGTGCCAGCAGGGAGACCAGGGGGACAGGAAGATACCAAGAGACCCAGTACTTC. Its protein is CASRETRGTGRYQETQYF.

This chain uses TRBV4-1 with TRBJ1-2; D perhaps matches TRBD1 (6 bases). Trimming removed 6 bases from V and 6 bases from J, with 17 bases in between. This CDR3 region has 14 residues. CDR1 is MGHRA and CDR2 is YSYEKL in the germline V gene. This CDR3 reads CASRNINRVDGYTF. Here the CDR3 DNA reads TGCGCCAGCAGGAATATCAACAGGGTTGATGGCTACACCTTC.

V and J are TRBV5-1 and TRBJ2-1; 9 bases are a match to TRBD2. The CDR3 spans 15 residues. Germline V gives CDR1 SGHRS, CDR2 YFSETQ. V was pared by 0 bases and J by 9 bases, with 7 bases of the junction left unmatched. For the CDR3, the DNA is TGCGCCAGCAGCTTGGTTGCGGGAGGGTCCATTGAGCAGTTCTTC. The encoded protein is CASSLVAGGSIEQFF.

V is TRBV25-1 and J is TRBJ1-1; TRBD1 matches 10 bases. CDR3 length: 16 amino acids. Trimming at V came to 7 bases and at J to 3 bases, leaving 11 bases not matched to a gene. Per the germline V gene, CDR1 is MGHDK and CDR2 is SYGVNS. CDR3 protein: CASIRTGGGWDTEAFF. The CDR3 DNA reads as TGTGCCAGCATACGGACAGGGGGAGGCTGGGACACTGAAGCTTTCTTT.

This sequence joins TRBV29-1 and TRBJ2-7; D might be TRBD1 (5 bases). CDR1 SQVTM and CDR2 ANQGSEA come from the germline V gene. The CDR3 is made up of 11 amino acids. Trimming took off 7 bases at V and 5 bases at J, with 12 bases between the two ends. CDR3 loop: CSGGADNEQYF. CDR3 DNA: TGCAGCGGTGGGGCAGACAACGAGCAGTACTTC.

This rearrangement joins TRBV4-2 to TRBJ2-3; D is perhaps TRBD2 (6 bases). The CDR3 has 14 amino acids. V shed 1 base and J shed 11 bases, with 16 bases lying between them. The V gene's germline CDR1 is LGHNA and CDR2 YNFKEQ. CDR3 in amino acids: CASSQALRLDKQYF. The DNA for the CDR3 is TGTGCCAGCAGCCAAGCGTTAAGACTAGACAAGCAGTATTTT.